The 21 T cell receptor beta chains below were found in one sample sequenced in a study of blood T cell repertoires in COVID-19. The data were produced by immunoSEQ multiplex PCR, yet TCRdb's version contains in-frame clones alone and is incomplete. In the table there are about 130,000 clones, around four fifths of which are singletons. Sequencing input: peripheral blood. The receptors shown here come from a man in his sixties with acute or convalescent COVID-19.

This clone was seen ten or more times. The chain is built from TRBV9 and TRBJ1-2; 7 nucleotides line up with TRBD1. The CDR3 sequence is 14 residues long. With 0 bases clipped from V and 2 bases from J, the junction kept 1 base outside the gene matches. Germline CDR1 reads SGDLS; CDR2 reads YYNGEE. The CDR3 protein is CASSVEQGNYGYTF. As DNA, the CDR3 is TGTGCCAGCAGCGTAGAACAGGGGAACTATGGCTACACCTTC.

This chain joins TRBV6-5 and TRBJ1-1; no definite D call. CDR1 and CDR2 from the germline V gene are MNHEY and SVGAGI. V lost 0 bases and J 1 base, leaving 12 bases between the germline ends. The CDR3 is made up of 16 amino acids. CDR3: CASSYSILTGNTEAFF. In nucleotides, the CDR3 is TGTGCCAGCAGTTACTCGATTTTAACCGGGAACACTGAAGCTTTCTTT.

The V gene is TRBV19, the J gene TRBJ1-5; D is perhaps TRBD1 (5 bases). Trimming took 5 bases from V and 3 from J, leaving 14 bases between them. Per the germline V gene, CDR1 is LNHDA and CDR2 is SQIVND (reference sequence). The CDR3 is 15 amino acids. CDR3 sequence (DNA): TGTGCCAGTAGTCACGACAGTCTACTCAATCAGCCCCAGCATTTT. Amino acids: CASSHDSLLNQPQHF.

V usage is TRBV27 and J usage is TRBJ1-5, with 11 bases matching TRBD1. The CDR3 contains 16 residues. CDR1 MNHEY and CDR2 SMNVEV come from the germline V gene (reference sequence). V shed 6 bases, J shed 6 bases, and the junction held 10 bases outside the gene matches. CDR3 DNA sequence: TGTGCCAGCAGCCCTCTCGGACAGGGGGCGAGTCAGCCCCAGCATTTT. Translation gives CASSPLGQGASQPQHF.

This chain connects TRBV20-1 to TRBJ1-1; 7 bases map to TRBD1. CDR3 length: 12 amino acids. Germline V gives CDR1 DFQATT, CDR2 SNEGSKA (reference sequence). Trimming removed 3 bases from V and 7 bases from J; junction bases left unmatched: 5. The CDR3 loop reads CSASQGGNEAFF. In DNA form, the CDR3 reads TGCAGTGCTAGTCAGGGGGGTAATGAAGCTTTCTTT.

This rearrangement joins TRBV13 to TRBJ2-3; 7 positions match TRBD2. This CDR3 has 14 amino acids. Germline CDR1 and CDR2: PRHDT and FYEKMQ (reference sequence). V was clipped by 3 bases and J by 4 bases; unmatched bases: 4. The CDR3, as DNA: TGTGCCAGCAGCTTGCTAGCGGTTTCAGATACGCAGTATTTT. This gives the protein CASSLLAVSDTQYF. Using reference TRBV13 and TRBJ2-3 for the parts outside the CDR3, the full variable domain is AAGVIQSPRHLIKEKRETATLKCYPIPRHDTVYWYQQGPGQDPQFLISFYEKMQSDKGSIPDRFSAQQFSDYHSELNMSSLELGDSALYFCASSLLAVSDTQYFGPGTRLTVL.

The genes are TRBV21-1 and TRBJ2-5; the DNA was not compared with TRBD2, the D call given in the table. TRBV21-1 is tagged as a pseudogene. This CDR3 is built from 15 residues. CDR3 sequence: CASSPPTSGQETQYF. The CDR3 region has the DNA TGTGCCAGCAGCCCTCCGACTAGCGGGCAAGAGACCCAGTACTTC.

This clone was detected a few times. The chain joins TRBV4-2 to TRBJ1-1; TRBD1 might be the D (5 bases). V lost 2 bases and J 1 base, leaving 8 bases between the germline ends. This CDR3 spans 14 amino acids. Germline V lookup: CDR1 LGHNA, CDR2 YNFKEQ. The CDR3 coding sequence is TGTGCCAGCAGCCAAAGGGGCGAGAACACTGAAGCTTTCTTT. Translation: CASSQRGENTEAFF.

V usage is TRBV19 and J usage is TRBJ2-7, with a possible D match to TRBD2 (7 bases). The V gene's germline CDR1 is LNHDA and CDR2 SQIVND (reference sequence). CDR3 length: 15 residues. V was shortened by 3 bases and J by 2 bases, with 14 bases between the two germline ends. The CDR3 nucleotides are TGTGCCAGTAGTATCCAAGGGGGGGGCCCCTACGAGCAGTACTTC. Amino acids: CASSIQGGGPYEQYF. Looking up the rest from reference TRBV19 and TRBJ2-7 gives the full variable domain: DGGITQSPKYLFRKEGQNVTLSCEQNLNHDAMYWYRQDPGQGLRLIYYSQIVNDFQKGDIAEGYSVSREKKESFPLTVTSAQKNPTAFYLCASSIQGGGPYEQYFGPGTRLTVT.

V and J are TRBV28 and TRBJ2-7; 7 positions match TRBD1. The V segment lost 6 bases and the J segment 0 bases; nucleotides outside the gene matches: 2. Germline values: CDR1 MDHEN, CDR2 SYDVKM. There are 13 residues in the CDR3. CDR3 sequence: CASSQGDSYEQYF. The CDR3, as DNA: TGTGCCAGCAGCCAGGGGGACTCCTACGAGCAGTACTTC.

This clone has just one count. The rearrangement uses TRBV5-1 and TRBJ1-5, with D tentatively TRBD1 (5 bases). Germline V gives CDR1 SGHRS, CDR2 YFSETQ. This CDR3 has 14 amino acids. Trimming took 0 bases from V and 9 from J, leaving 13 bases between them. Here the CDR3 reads CASSLEGPSGPQHF. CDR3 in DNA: TGCGCCAGCAGCTTGGAGGGGCCGTCCGGGCCCCAGCATTTT.

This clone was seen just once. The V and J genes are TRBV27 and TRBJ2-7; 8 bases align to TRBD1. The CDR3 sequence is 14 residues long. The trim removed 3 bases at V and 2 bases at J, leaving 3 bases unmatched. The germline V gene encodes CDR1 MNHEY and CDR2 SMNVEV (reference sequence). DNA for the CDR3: TGTGCCAGCAGTTTGACAGGGGCCCCCTACGAGCAGTACTTC. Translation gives CASSLTGAPYEQYF.

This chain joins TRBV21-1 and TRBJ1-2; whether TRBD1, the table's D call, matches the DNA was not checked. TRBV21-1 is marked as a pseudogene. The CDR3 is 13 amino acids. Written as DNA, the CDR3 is TGTGCCAGCAGCAAAGGGACAGACTATGGCTACACCTTC. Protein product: CASSKGTDYGYTF.

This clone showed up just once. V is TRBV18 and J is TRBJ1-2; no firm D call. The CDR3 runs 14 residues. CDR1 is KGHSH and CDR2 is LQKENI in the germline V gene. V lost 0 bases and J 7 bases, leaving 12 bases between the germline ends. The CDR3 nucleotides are TGTGCCAGCTCACCACCCCTTGAGGCGGTTGGCTACACCTTC. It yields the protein CASSPPLEAVGYTF.

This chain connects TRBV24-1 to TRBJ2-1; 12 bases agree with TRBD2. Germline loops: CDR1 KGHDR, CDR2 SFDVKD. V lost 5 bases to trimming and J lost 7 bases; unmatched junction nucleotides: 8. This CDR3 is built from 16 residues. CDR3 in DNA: TGTGCCACCAGTGTCGCTACGACTAGCGGGAGTAATGAGCAGTTCTTC. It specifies CATSVATTSGSNEQFF.

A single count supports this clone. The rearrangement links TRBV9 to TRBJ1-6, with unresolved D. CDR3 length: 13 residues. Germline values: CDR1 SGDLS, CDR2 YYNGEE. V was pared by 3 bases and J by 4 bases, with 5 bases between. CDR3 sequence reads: CASSAGYNSPLHF. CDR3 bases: TGTGCCAGCAGCGCGGGATATAATTCACCCCTCCACTTT. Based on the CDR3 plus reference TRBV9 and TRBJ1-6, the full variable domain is DSGVTQTPKHLITATGQRVTLRCSPRSGDLSVYWYQQSLDQGLQFLIQYYNGEERAKGNILERFSAQQFPDLHSELNLSSLELGDSALYFCASSAGYNSPLHFGNGTRLTVT.

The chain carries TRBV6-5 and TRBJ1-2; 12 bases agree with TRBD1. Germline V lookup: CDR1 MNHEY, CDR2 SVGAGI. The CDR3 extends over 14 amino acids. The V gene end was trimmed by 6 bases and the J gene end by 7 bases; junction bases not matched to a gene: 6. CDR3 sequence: CASRSGTGGFGYTF. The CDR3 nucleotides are TGTGCCAGCAGGTCCGGGACAGGGGGCTTTGGCTACACCTTC.

DNA for the CDR3: TGTGCCAGCAGTTTCCCGATCGATCGGGAGTTAAACACTGAAGCTTTCTTT. Translated: CASSFPIDRELNTEAFF. V gene TRBV27 combines with J gene TRBJ1-1, with D uncertain. Germline V gene sequence: CDR1 MNHEY, CDR2 SMNVEV (reference sequence). The V gene lost 3 bases and the J gene lost 2 bases, with 19 bases spanning the gap. This CDR3 contains 17 residues.

The DNA of the CDR3 is TGTGCAGTGGTAACAGGCCTCTCTGGGGCCAACGTCCTGACTTTC. This gives the protein CAVVTGLSGANVLTF. The J gene is TRBJ2-6, the V gene TRBV30; TRBD1 is a possible D gene (5 bases). The germline V gene encodes CDR1 GTSNPN and CDR2 SVGIG (reference sequence). This CDR3 has 15 residues.

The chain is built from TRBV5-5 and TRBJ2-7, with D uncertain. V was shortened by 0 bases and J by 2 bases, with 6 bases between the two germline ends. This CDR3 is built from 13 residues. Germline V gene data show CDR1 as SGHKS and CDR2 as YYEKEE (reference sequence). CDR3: CASSLGRTYEQYF. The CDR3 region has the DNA TGTGCCAGCAGCTTGGGCAGGACCTACGAGCAGTACTTC.

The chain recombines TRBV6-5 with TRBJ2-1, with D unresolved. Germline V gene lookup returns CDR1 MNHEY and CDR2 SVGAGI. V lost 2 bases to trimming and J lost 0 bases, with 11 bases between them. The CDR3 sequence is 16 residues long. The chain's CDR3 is CASSYVGGDSYNEQFF. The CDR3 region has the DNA TGTGCCAGCAGTTACGTTGGCGGAGACTCCTACAATGAGCAGTTCTTC.